A selection of T cell receptor beta chains follows, all from one sample in a study of blood T cell repertoires in COVID-19. Clones were read by immunoSEQ multiplex PCR, and TCRdb kept only the in-frame ones, dropping some. The sample gives hundreds of thousands of clones, around 84% of which show up once; about 4.3% is in the top ten. The sample consisted of PBMCs or T cells enriched from blood (not recorded which). These receptors came from a young man with acute COVID-19. CDR3s include the opening cysteine and the closing phenylalanine or tryptophan. A D gene is named only where the DNA matches it firmly. A clone size is listed for some rows: how often the clone was seen (once, few, many), or a class if it is expanded.

clone_size j_call d_call v_call cdr3_nt cdr3_aa
. TRBJ1-1 . TRBV18 TGTGCCAGCTCACCTATATCGGACACTGAAGCTTTCTTT CASSPISDTEAFF
. TRBJ2-1 TRBD2 TRBV7-3 TGTGCCAGCAGCGGGAGGGGCCTCCAAAGCTCCTACAATGAGCAGTTCTTC CASSGRGLQSSYNEQFF
. TRBJ2-5 TRBD2 TRBV3-1/TRBV3-2 TGTGCCAGCAGCCAAGGAGCGGCGGGGGGGCAAGAGACCCAGTACTTC CASSQGAAGGQETQYF
. TRBJ2-3 . TRBV3-1/TRBV3-2 TGTGCCAGCAGCCAAGGCCCGGGGGTCACAGATACGCAGTATTTT CASSQGPGVTDTQYF
. TRBJ2-2 . TRBV5-6 TGTGCCAGCAGCCCCGGGAGAAACACCGGGGAGCTGTTTTTT CASSPGRNTGELFF
. TRBJ2-7 TRBD2 TRBV5-6 TGTGCCAGCAGCTTGGCGCCTAGCGGGGAGCAGTACTTC CASSLAPSGEQYF
. TRBJ1-3 . TRBV6-1 TGTGCCAGCAGTGAACAGGCAGGAACTGGAAACACCATATATTTT CASSEQAGTGNTIYF
. TRBJ2-5 TRBD2 TRBV7-9 TGTGCCAGCAGCTTGGGGACTAGCGGGATCCAGTACTTC CASSLGTSGIQYF
. TRBJ2-3 . TRBV6-5 TGTGCCAGCAGTTACTCGTCCAGGGGGGAGGATACGCAGTATTTT CASSYSSRGEDTQYF
few TRBJ1-5 . TRBV6-2/TRBV6-3 TGTGCCAGCAGTTACGAGGGCGCCGGACAGCCCCAGCATTTT CASSYEGAGQPQHF
many TRBJ2-1 . TRBV12-5 TGTGCTAGTGGCCCAACAGGGTACCAGTTCTTC CASGPTGYQFF
. TRBJ2-6 TRBD1 TRBV6-1 TGTGCCAGCAGTGTCTCCGGGACAGGGGGTTATGGGGCCAACGTCCTGACTTTC CASSVSGTGGYGANVLTF
. TRBJ2-1 TRBD2 TRBV27 TGTGCCAGCAGTCCGGGACTAGCGGGGGGGCTGAGAGATGAGCAGTTCTTC CASSPGLAGGLRDEQFF
. TRBJ1-6 TRBD1 TRBV7-9 TGTGCCAGCAGGGGACAGGGGAATAATTCACCCCTCCACTTT CASRGQGNNSPLHF
once TRBJ2-1 TRBD2 TRBV11-2 TGTGCCAGCAGCGGACTAGCGGGCCACCAAAGCTCCTACAATGAGCAGTTCTTC CASSGLAGHQSSYNEQFF
. TRBJ2-1 . TRBV19 TGTGCCAGTAGCCCTGGAGGAAGCAATGAGCAGTTCTTC CASSPGGSNEQFF
. TRBJ2-2 . TRBV3-1/TRBV3-2 TGTGCCAGCAGACACGCCGGGGAGCTGTTTTTT CASRHAGELFF
. TRBJ1-1 . TRBV6-5 TGTGCCAGCAGTTACGCCAAAACACTGAACACTGAAGCTTTCTTT CASSYAKTLNTEAFF
. TRBJ2-5 . TRBV19 TGTGCCAGCGGCGGGGCGGGGGAGACCCAGTACTTC CASGGAGETQYF
. TRBJ2-3 . TRBV9 TGTGCCAGCAGCGTAGTTGGGGGGGCCCATGGAGATACGCAGTATTTT CASSVVGGAHGDTQYF
. TRBJ2-7 TRBD1 TRBV10-2 TGCGCCAGCAGTGGGACAGGGGCCTACGAGCAGTACTTC CASSGTGAYEQYF
. TRBJ2-5 TRBD1 TRBV7-9 TGTGCCAGCAGCTACGGGACAGCAGAGACCCAGTACTTC CASSYGTAETQYF
. TRBJ1-6 . TRBV6-5 TGTGCCAGCAGGAGGGAGCCCGATAATTCACCCCTCCACTTT CASRREPDNSPLHF
. TRBJ1-2 . TRBV7-2 TGTGCCAGCAGCTTAATCGTCGGGGTCCCCCTCTATGGCTACACCTTC CASSLIVGVPLYGYTF
. TRBJ2-1 . TRBV5-4 TGTGCCAGCTCTAATCGCGCCTACAATGAGCAGTTCTTC CASSNRAYNEQFF
once TRBJ1-4 TRBD1 TRBV7-2 TGTGCCAGCAGCGGCAACAGGGGTACAGGCGAAAAACTGTTTTTT CASSGNRGTGEKLFF
. TRBJ2-7 . TRBV4-1 TGCGCCAGCAGCCAACCTACTAGGGCCTGGGAGCAGTACTTC CASSQPTRAWEQYF
many TRBJ1-5 . TRBV30 TGTGCCTGGAGTAGAGGAGTGGATAGCAATCAGCCCCAGCATTTT CAWSRGVDSNQPQHF
few TRBJ1-6 . TRBV10-3 TGTGCCATCAGTGAGTCGGGGGGGACTAATTCACCCCTCCACTTT CAISESGGTNSPLHF
. TRBJ2-6 . TRBV5-1 TGCGCCAGCAGCTTGAGTGGTCCGGGGAAAGGCTCCGGGGCCAACGTCCTGACTTTC CASSLSGPGKGSGANVLTF
. TRBJ2-3 . TRBV9 TGTGCCAGCAGGGGGGGTGGCACGCAGTATTTT CASRGGGTQYF
. TRBJ2-7 TRBD2 TRBV11-2 TGTGCCAGCAGCTTGGCACTAGCGGGAGCCTACGAGCAGTACTTC CASSLALAGAYEQYF